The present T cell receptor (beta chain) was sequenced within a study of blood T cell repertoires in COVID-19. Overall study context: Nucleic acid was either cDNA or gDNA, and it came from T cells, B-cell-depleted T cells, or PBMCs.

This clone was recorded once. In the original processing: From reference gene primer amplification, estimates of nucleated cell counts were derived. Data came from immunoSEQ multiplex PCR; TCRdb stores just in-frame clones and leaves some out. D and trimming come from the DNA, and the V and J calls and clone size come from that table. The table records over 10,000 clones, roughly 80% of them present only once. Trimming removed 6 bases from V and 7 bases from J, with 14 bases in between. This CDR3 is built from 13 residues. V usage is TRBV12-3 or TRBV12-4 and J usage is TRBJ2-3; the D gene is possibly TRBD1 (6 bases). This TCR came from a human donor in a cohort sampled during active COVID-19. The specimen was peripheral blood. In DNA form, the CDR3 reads TGTGCCAGCAGCCCGGACAGTCCCAATACGCAGTATTTT. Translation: CASSPDSPNTQYF.